These 16 T cell receptor beta chains share one sample of origin, sequenced in a study of T cell responses to AZD1222 COVID-19 vaccine. TCRdb's copy holds only in-frame clones and misses some; the assay was immunoSEQ multiplex PCR. This sample yields about 99,000 clones, of which approximately 88% are seen a single time; 20% to 25% belongs to the top ten. Sequenced here: peripheral blood, sampled on day 0 of AZD1222 vaccination. These receptor sequences come from an adult in good health.

This clone was counted a single time. A read error may account for a junction end that differs from germline. The rearrangement joins TRBV7-7 to TRBJ1-3; the D is unclear. The CDR3 contains 16 residues. Germline CDR1 SSHAT, CDR2 FNYEAQ (reference sequence). The CDR3 sequence is CASSSGFSSSGNTIYF. In DNA form, the CDR3 reads TGTGCTAGCAGTTCGGGGTTTTCGAGCTCTGGAAACACCATATATTTT.

The chain employs TRBV2 and TRBJ1-1; TRBD1 matches 8 bases. After removal of 10 bases from V and 2 bases from J, the junction contained 6 bases not matched to a gene. Per germline, CDR1 SNHLY and CDR2 FYNNEI. The CDR3 loop spans 13 amino acids. The CDR3 sequence is CATTGTGNTEAFF. The CDR3 DNA follows: TGTGCCACCACCGGGACAGGCAACACTGAAGCTTTCTTT.

V is TRBV7-9 and J is TRBJ2-1, with a weak D call TRBD1 (6 bases). The CDR3 runs to 19 residues. Deletions cut 3 bases from V and 2 bases from J, with 23 bases between. Germline V gives CDR1 SEHNR, CDR2 FQNEAQ (reference sequence). The DNA for the CDR3 is TGTGCCAGCAGCTTCCCTATTAATCCACAGGGAGATCCCTACAATGAGCAGTTCTTC. This codes for CASSFPINPQGDPYNEQFF. Full variable domain (remainder filled in from reference TRBV7-9 and TRBJ2-1): DTGVSQNPRHKITKRGQNVTFRCDPISEHNRLYWYRQTLGQGPEFLTYFQNEAQLEKSRLLSDRFSAERPKGSFSTLEIQRTEQGDSAMYLCASSFPINPQGDPYNEQFFGPGTRLTVL.

The chain employs TRBV7-6 and TRBJ2-1; D is unresolved. The length of the CDR3 is 15 residues. Trimming took off 4 bases at V and 0 bases at J, with 10 bases between the two ends. Germline assignment: CDR1 SGHVS and CDR2 FNYEAQ. The CDR3 region has the DNA TGTGCCAGCAGCTCCCGGCTGGGCTCCTACAATGAGCAGTTCTTC. It codes for CASSSRLGSYNEQFF.

J is TRBJ2-1 and V is TRBV13; D is unresolved. V was pared by 7 bases and J by 0 bases, with 13 bases between. CDR1 is PRHDT and CDR2 is FYEKMQ in the germline V gene (reference sequence). This CDR3 is 15 amino acids long. In DNA form, the CDR3 reads TGTGCCAGCACCCTGGACGGCAGCTCCTACAATGAGCAGTTCTTC. Its protein product is CASTLDGSSYNEQFF.

With regard to this clone: A read error may account for a junction end that differs from germline. The rearrangement links TRBV7-7 to TRBJ2-3; a weak D match, TRBD1 (6 bases). From germline, CDR1 is SSHAT and CDR2 FNYEAQ (reference sequence). The CDR3 is 13 amino acids. CDR3 sequence reads: CASSLAQGDTQYF. CDR3 DNA sequence: TGTGCTAGCAGCTTAGCGCAGGGGGATACGCAGTATTTT.

This chain joins TRBV2 and TRBJ2-6; D remains ambiguous. Trimming took 8 bases from V and 2 from J, leaving 13 bases between them. CDR1 is SNHLY and CDR2 is FYNNEI in the germline V gene. The CDR3 is 15 amino acids. The CDR3 spells CASEEQPTGANVLTF. As DNA, the CDR3 is TGTGCCAGCGAGGAACAACCCACTGGGGCCAACGTCCTGACTTTC.

This chain uses TRBV27 with TRBJ1-1, with 10 bases that match TRBD1. CDR1 is MNHEY, CDR2 SMNVEV, per germline (reference sequence). The V gene end was trimmed by 1 base and the J gene end by 3 bases; junction bases not matched to a gene: 11. This CDR3 contains 18 residues. The DNA for the CDR3 is TGTGCCAGCAGTTTATACTTCCCGACAGGGGGCGGTCACACTGAAGCTTTCTTT. The encoded protein is CASSLYFPTGGGHTEAFF.

The V gene is TRBV29-1, the J gene TRBJ2-1, with TRBD2 matching 14 bases. J gave up 4 bases and V 0 bases, and 2 bases lay outside the gene matches. CDR3 size: 16 residues. CDR1 is SQVTM, CDR2 ANQGSEA, per germline. CDR3 residues: CSVEDRTSGRYNEQFF. The CDR3 nucleotides are TGCAGCGTTGAAGATAGGACTAGCGGGAGGTACAATGAGCAGTTCTTC.

V and J are TRBV19 and TRBJ2-3; TRBD1 matches 10 bases. With V trimmed by 2 bases and J by 9 bases, 5 bases remained unmatched. Germline V gene sequence: CDR1 LNHDA, CDR2 SQIVND (reference sequence). The CDR3 is 14 residues long. In nucleotides, the CDR3 is TGTGCCAGTAGTATAAGCTTGACAGGGGGCACGCAGTATTTT. Its translation: CASSISLTGGTQYF.

This chain links TRBV4-3 with TRBJ2-2; D gene uncertain. The CDR3 runs to 15 residues. V gave up 0 bases and J gave up 1 base, with 6 bases separating them. Germline-derived CDR1 and CDR2 are LGHNA and YSLEER. The CDR3 nucleotides read TGCGCCAGCAGCCAAGATGCTATGAACACCGGGGAGCTGTTTTTT. Encoded protein: CASSQDAMNTGELFF.

V usage is TRBV10-2 and J usage is TRBJ2-7; no reliable D call. The length of the CDR3 is 12 residues. The V end lost 4 bases, the J end lost 6 bases, and 10 bases lay between the germline ends. Germline CDR1 WSHSY, CDR2 SAAADI. CDR3 sequence (DNA): TGCGCCAGCAGTGTCTACCGGCGCGAGCAGTACTTC. This sequence encodes CASSVYRREQYF.

The chain employs TRBV6-5 and TRBJ1-1, with 8 bases matching TRBD1. After removal of 6 bases from V and 1 base from J, the junction contained 4 bases not matched to a gene. The V gene's germline CDR1 is MNHEY and CDR2 SVGAGI. This CDR3 contains 14 residues. The CDR3 spells CASSFQGANTEAFF. The CDR3 DNA follows: TGTGCCAGCAGCTTCCAGGGGGCGAACACTGAAGCTTTCTTT.

The chain recombines TRBV5-1 with TRBJ2-2, with 8 bases identical to TRBD1. Germline V lookup: CDR1 SGHRS, CDR2 YFSETQ. V was pared by 9 bases and J by 0 bases, with 13 bases of the junction left unmatched. This CDR3 is built from 17 residues. The CDR3 loop is CATHRGEVSANTGELFF. DNA for the CDR3: TGCGCCACCCACAGGGGGGAAGTGAGTGCGAACACCGGGGAGCTGTTTTTT. The full variable domain, rest sourced from reference TRBV5-1 and TRBJ2-2, is KAGVTQTPRYLIKTRGQQVTLSCSPISGHRSVSWYQQTPGQGLQFLFEYFSETQRNKGNFPGRFSGRQFSNSRSEMNVSTLELGDSALYLCATHRGEVSANTGELFFGEGSRLTVL.

V is TRBV3-1 (or the pseudogene TRBV3-2) and J is TRBJ1-1; the D is unclear. This CDR3 has 13 residues. The germline V and J ends were trimmed by 2 bases and 4 bases, with 8 bases remaining between them. The germline V gene has CDR1 LGHDT and CDR2 YNNKEL (reference sequence). CDR3: CASSQWVATEAFF. CDR3 nucleotides: TGTGCCAGCAGCCAATGGGTGGCCACTGAAGCTTTCTTT.

V is TRBV9 and J is TRBJ2-2, with D possibly matching TRBD2 (7 bases). The CDR3 spans 15 residues. V lost 2 bases, J lost 1 base, and 9 bases lay in between. Germline values: CDR1 SGDLS, CDR2 YYNGEE. CDR3: CASSVGGQNTGELFF. CDR3 nucleotides: TGTGCCAGCAGCGTCGGGGGGCAGAACACCGGGGAGCTGTTTTTT. Combining the CDR3 with reference TRBV9 and TRBJ2-2 gives the whole variable domain DSGVTQTPKHLITATGQRVTLRCSPRSGDLSVYWYQQSLDQGLQFLIQYYNGEERAKGNILERFSAQQFPDLHSELNLSSLELGDSALYFCASSVGGQNTGELFFGEGSRLTVL.